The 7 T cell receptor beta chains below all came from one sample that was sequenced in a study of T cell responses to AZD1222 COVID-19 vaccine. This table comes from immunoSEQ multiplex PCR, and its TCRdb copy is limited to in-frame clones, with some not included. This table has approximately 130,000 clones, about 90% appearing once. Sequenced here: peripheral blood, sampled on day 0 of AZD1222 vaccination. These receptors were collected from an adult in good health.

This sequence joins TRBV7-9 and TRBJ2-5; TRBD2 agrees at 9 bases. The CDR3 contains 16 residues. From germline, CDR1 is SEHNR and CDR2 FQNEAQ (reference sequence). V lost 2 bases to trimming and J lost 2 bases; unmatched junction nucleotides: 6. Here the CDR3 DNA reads TGTGCCAGCAGCTTATCCCGCGGGAGGGGGCAAGAGACCCAGTACTTC. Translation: CASSLSRGRGQETQYF.

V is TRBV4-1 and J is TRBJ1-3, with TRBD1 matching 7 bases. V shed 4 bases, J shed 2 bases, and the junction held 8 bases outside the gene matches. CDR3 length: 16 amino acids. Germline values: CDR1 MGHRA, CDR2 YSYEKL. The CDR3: CASSLQTGSTGNTIYF. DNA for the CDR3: TGCGCCAGCAGCCTCCAGACAGGGAGCACTGGAAACACCATATATTTT.

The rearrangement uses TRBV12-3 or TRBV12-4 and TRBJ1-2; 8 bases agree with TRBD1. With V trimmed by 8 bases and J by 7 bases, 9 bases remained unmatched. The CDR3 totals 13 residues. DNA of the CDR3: TGTGCCAGCCGATTGGGACAGGTCTTTGGCTACACCTTC. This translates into CASRLGQVFGYTF.

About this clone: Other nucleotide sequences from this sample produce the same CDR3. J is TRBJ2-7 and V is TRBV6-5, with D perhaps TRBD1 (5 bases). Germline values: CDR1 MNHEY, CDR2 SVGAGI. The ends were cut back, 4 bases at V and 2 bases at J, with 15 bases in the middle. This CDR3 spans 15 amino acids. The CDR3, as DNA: TGTGCCAGCAGTTCAGACAGATTAAACACCTACGAGCAGTACTTC. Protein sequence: CASSSDRLNTYEQYF.

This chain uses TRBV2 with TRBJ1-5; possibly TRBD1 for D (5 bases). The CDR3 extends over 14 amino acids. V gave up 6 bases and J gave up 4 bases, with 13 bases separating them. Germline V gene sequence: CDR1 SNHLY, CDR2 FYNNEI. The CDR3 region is CASSLDSFNQPQHF. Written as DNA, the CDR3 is TGTGCCAGCAGCCTCGACAGTTTTAATCAGCCCCAGCATTTT.

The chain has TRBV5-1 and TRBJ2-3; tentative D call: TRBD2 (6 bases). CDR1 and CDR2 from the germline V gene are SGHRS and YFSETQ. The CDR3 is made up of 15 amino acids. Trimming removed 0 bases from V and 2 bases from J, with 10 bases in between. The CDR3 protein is CASSLVAEDTDTQYF. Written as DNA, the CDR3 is TGCGCCAGCAGCTTGGTAGCGGAAGACACAGATACGCAGTATTTT.

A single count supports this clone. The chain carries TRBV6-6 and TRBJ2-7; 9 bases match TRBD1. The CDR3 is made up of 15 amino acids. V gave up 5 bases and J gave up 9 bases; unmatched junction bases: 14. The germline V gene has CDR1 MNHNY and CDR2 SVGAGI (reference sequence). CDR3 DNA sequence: TGTGCCAGCAGTAAAAGGGACAGGGTAAGATTAGGGCAGTACTTC. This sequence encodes CASSKRDRVRLGQYF.